Listed below are T cell receptor beta chains from one sample, sequenced in a study of cytomegalovirus exposure and HLA in healthy donors. The data were produced by immunoSEQ multiplex PCR, yet TCRdb's version contains in-frame clones alone and is incomplete. The sample lists approximately 100,000 clones, over 60% occurring once. Input material: PBMCs. These receptors were taken from a man in his 60s in good health and CMV-seropositive. Both conserved end residues are part of each CDR3. A D gene is named only where the DNA matches it firmly. The listing skips clone size in some rows; elsewhere it reads once, few, many or a size class.

clone_size j_call v_call d_call cdr3_nt cdr3_aa
- TRBJ2-1 TRBV4-1 - TGCGCCAGCAGCCGCCCAACTACTACCAATGAGCAGTTCTTC CASSRPTTTNEQFF
- TRBJ2-1 TRBV5-4 - TGTGCCAGCAGCTTACAGGGACCGACGATCCGGAATGAGCAGTTCTTC CASSLQGPTIRNEQFF
few TRBJ2-5 TRBV7-3 TRBD2 TGTGCCAGCAGCCAAGTAGCGGGGCTTGGAGAGACCCAGTACTTC CASSQVAGLGETQYF
- TRBJ1-1 TRBV18 - TGTGCCAGCTCACCCTTCGGGGGGGACACTGAAGCTTTCTTT CASSPFGGDTEAFF
- TRBJ2-3 TRBV13 - TGTGCCAGCAGTCCAGCAGGCAGCCCGTATACGCAGTATTTT CASSPAGSPYTQYF
- TRBJ2-5 TRBV6-5 - TGTGCCAGCAGACCCCTACAGGGAGACGAGACCCAGTACTTC CASRPLQGDETQYF
once TRBJ1-6 TRBV9 - TGTGCCAGCAGCGTAGTAGCGGATTCACCCCTCCACTTT CASSVVADSPLHF
- TRBJ2-1 TRBV7-2 - TGTGCCAGCAGCTTATCAGGTGGTGAGCAGTTCTTC CASSLSGGEQFF
- TRBJ1-1 TRBV30 - TGTGCCTGGAGTGTTGGAGGGTGGACTGAAGCTTTCTTT CAWSVGGWTEAFF
- TRBJ2-6 TRBV6-5 - TGTGCCAGCAGTTACGTCCTTGGGGCCAACGTCCTGACTTTC CASSYVLGANVLTF
once TRBJ2-2 TRBV2 TRBD1 TGTGCCAGCAGGGGGACAGGGGGTTCCCACGCGAACACCGGGGAGCTGTTTTTT CASRGTGGSHANTGELFF
- TRBJ1-3 TRBV5-4 - TGTGCCAGCAGCTCCGGAGGGCAGTTCTCTGGAAACACCATATATTTT CASSSGGQFSGNTIYF
- TRBJ2-7 TRBV27 TRBD2 TGTGCCAGCAGTTTACTCCCTAGCGGGGACGAGCAGTACTTC CASSLLPSGDEQYF
- TRBJ1-1 TRBV5-4 - TGTGCCAGCAGCGCCTTGTGGGGGCGCTACACTGAAGCTTTCTTT CASSALWGRYTEAFF
few TRBJ2-3 TRBV5-1 - TGCGCCAGCAGCCGGGAGACAGATACGCAGTATTTT CASSRETDTQYF
few TRBJ1-1 TRBV4-3 - TGCGCCAGCAGCCAATTAGTGGACACTGAAGCTTTCTTT CASSQLVDTEAFF
- TRBJ1-4 TRBV9 - TGTGCCAGCAGCGTAGGGTCAGGCTATAATGAAAAACTGTTTTTT CASSVGSGYNEKLFF
- TRBJ2-4 TRBV12-5 TRBD2 TGTGCTAGTGGTTTGGTAAACCTAGCGGGGGGGCAAAACATTCAGTACTTC CASGLVNLAGGQNIQYF
- TRBJ2-5 TRBV5-1 TRBD2 TGCGCCGGCAGCTTGTTTAGCGGGGGTGAGACCCAGTACTTC CAGSLFSGGETQYF
- TRBJ2-1 TRBV25-1 TRBD2 TGTGCCAGCAGTGAACGGACTAGCGGGGGATATGGGAATGAGCAGTTCTTC CASSERTSGGYGNEQFF
- TRBJ1-5 TRBV10-2 - TGCGCCAGCAGTGACGGGATACGCAATCAGCCCCAGCATTTT CASSDGIRNQPQHF
- TRBJ2-7 TRBV19 TRBD1 TGTGCCAGTTCCGACAGGGGAAGCTCCTACGAGCAGTACTTC CASSDRGSSYEQYF
- TRBJ2-7 TRBV18 TRBD1 TGTGCCAGCTCACCACCGGGACAGGGGGGGTACGAGCAGTACTTC CASSPPGQGGYEQYF
once TRBJ1-3 TRBV25-1 TRBD1 TGTGCCAGCAGGGCAGGGGGCGGAAACACCATATATTTT CASRAGGGNTIYF
- TRBJ1-5 TRBV6-1 - TGTGCCAGCAGACCCGAAGAGGATAGACAGCCCCAGCATTTT CASRPEEDRQPQHF
- TRBJ2-7 TRBV7-2 TRBD1 TGTGCCAGCAGCTCAAACAGGGGGCGGTACGAGCAGTACTTC CASSSNRGRYEQYF
- TRBJ2-2 TRBV7-6 - TGTGCCAGCAGCTTAGGATCGGGGTCCGGGGAGCTGTTTTTT CASSLGSGSGELFF
- TRBJ2-3 TRBV5-1 TRBD2 TGCGCCAGCAGCTTGTTAACTAGCGGGGGCACAGATACGCAGTATTTT CASSLLTSGGTDTQYF
- TRBJ2-3 TRBV19 TRBD2 TGTGCCAGTTCTAGCGGGGGGAACACAGATACGCAGTATTTT CASSSGGNTDTQYF
- TRBJ2-2 TRBV5-5 - TGTGCCAGCAGCTTACACGCTCCCCCGAACACCGGGGAGCTGTTTTTT CASSLHAPPNTGELFF
- TRBJ1-3 TRBV2 TRBD1 TGTGCCAGCACGGGACAGGGGGCCCTCTCTGGAAACACCATATATTTT CASTGQGALSGNTIYF
- TRBJ1-5 TRBV28 - TGTGCCAGCAGTGCGAGTTATAGCAATCAGCCCCAGCATTTT CASSASYSNQPQHF
- TRBJ2-1 TRBV11-1 TRBD2 TGTGCCAGCGCGTCCTGGGAGCGGGGGGAAAACAATGAGCAGTTCTTC CASASWERGENNEQFF
- TRBJ2-3 TRBV28 TRBD1 TGTGCCAGCAGTTACAGGGGAGAAAACACAGATACGCAGTATTTT CASSYRGENTDTQYF
- TRBJ2-2 TRBV7-3 - TGTGCCAGCAGCCCAACTTCCGGGGAGCTGTTTTTT CASSPTSGELFF
few TRBJ1-5 TRBV29-1 - TGCAGCGTGAGAAATGAGCGGAATCAGCCCCAGCATTTT CSVRNERNQPQHF
- TRBJ1-4 TRBV18 - TGTGCCAGCTCCTCGGGAGGTTCCACTAATGAAAAACTGTTTTTT CASSSGGSTNEKLFF
- TRBJ2-1 TRBV19 TRBD2 TGTGCCAGTAGTATTCTCCGCGGGGGACCCTACAATGAGCAGTTCTTC CASSILRGGPYNEQFF
- TRBJ2-1 TRBV7-9 TRBD2 TGTGCCAGCAGCCGCACTAGCGGAGGTCTTGTTGAGCAGTTCTTC CASSRTSGGLVEQFF
- TRBJ2-1 TRBV6-6 TRBD1 TGTGCCAGCAGGGACGGACAGGGAGGCGAGCAGTTCTTC CASRDGQGGEQFF
- TRBJ2-7 TRBV27 TRBD1 TGTGCCAGCAGTAGGACAGGGGTCTACGAGCAGTACTTC CASSRTGVYEQYF
- TRBJ1-1 TRBV19 TRBD1 TGTGCCAGTAGTTTGCGACAGGGGAGCGCGAACACTGAAGCTTTCTTT CASSLRQGSANTEAFF
once TRBJ2-7 TRBV7-9 - TGTGCCAGCAGCCCTCAGGTAGAGCAGTACTTC CASSPQVEQYF
- TRBJ2-5 TRBV29-1 TRBD2 TGCAGCGCTGCCGGGGGGGTTAGGGAGACCCAGTACTTC CSAAGGVRETQYF
- TRBJ1-2 TRBV7-2 - TGTGCCAGCAGCTTAGGTCCAGGGCCTAACTATGGCTACACCTTC CASSLGPGPNYGYTF
- TRBJ2-7 TRBV27 - TGTGCCAGCAGTTTATCCGTTTTATCCGAGCAGTACTTC CASSLSVLSEQYF
- TRBJ2-7 TRBV28 TRBD2 TGTGCCAGCAGTTTCACTAGCGGGGGGGTTACCTACGAGCAGTACTTC CASSFTSGGVTYEQYF
once TRBJ2-3 TRBV2 - TGTGCCAGCAATGCCGAGATTACGCAGTATTTT CASNAEITQYF
- TRBJ2-3 TRBV4-1 - TGCGCCAGCAGCCTCGGAGTGTCTAGCACAGATACGCAGTATTTT CASSLGVSSTDTQYF
- TRBJ2-7 TRBV7-8 TRBD2 TGTGCCAGCAGCTTTACCTTAGCGGGGACCTCCTACGAGCAGTACTTC CASSFTLAGTSYEQYF
- TRBJ2-5 TRBV27 - TGTGCCAGCAGAGGGACGGGGAGGGAGACCCAGTACTTC CASRGTGRETQYF
- TRBJ1-3 TRBV30 - TGTGCCTGGAATTTGGCCCACACCATATATTTT CAWNLAHTIYF
- TRBJ1-6 TRBV28 - TGTGCCAGCAGTTTATGGCAGTCTAATTCACCCCTCCACTTT CASSLWQSNSPLHF
few TRBJ2-2 TRBV6-1 - TGTGCCAGCGTCCCAACAGGGATTGGGGCCGGGGAGCTGTTTTTT CASVPTGIGAGELFF
few TRBJ1-1 TRBV7-3 - TGTGCCAGCAGCTACGACAGAAACACTGAAGCTTTCTTT CASSYDRNTEAFF
- TRBJ1-1 TRBV7-9 TRBD1 TGTGCCAGCAGCTTCCCGTCAACAGGGGCTTACAGAATGAACACTGAAGCTTTCTTT CASSFPSTGAYRMNTEAFF
once TRBJ2-7 TRBV5-4 TRBD1 TGTGCCAGCAGATTTGGGACAGACCGGCGCGAGCAGTACTTC CASRFGTDRREQYF
- TRBJ2-5 TRBV4-1 - TGCGCCAGCAGCCAAGATAATCAGGCAGGGGTTCAAGAGACCCAGTACTTC CASSQDNQAGVQETQYF
- TRBJ2-7 TRBV7-6 - TGTGCCAGCAGCTTAATGACGGACTCATACGAGCAGTACTTC CASSLMTDSYEQYF